This T cell receptor (beta chain) comes out of a study of T cells after yellow fever vaccination. Overall study results and limits: The secondary response showed a weaker magnitude and a faster peak, day 5 versus 15.

Regarding this clonotype: Its antigen is currently unknown.

This CDR3 region has 14 residues. The V end was cut by 2 bases, the J end by 10 bases, with 18 bases between. Germline lookup yields CDR1 SGHRS and CDR2 YFSETQ. TCRdb reanalysed the 5' RACE reads using MiXCR and keeps one entry per CDR3 protein. The table shows 250,000 to 350,000 distinct CDR3 sequences, with approximately 4% occurring only once. The sequence came from a man aged 18 to 35 who received the YFV17D yellow fever vaccine. Sequencing was performed on PBMCs, taken 15 days after the yellow fever booster vaccination. The rearrangement uses TRBV5-1 and TRBJ1-2; weak D call: TRBD1 (6 bases). CDR3 in amino acids: CASSFLGGDEAYTF. As DNA, the CDR3 is TGCGCCAGCAGCTTCCTAGGGGGGGATGAGGCCTACACCTTC.